The 32 T cell receptor beta chains listed next were all sequenced from one sample in a study of control samples from healthy donors and cancer patients. The protocol was immunoSEQ multiplex PCR, while the TCRdb copy is restricted to in-frame clones and leaves out a portion. Of approximately 150,000 clones detected, around 96% appear once; the ten largest clones hold 0.85% to 1.3%. Sequenced input: blood. These receptors were taken from a woman aged 25 to 45 in good health.

CDR3 sequence (DNA): TGTGCCAGCAGCCTCCAGGCTGACAGGGACGCTTTCTTT. Its translation is CASSLQADRDAFF. The chain is built from TRBV5-5 and TRBJ1-1, with 7 bases lining up with TRBD1. This CDR3 is 13 amino acids long. After removal of 4 bases from V and 11 bases from J, the junction contained 11 bases not matched to a gene. Germline V lookup: CDR1 SGHKS, CDR2 YYEKEE (reference sequence).

The chain has TRBV24-1 and TRBJ2-5; D remains ambiguous. Trimming shortened V by 2 bases and J by 6 bases, and 21 bases separated the two germline ends. The CDR3 has 17 amino acids. Germline CDR1 is KGHDR and CDR2 is SFDVKD. The DNA of the CDR3 is TGTGCCACCAGTGATTCATCGACAAGAGTAGGAAGTCAGACCCAGTACTTC. It specifies CATSDSSTRVGSQTQYF.

The gene calls are TRBV4-1 and TRBJ2-1; 8 nucleotides line up with TRBD1. The ends lost 3 bases at V and 10 bases at J; junction bases unmatched: 8. CDR1 and CDR2 from the germline V gene are MGHRA and YSYEKL. This CDR3 contains 14 residues. Here the CDR3 reads CASSHPGRGLEQFF. The CDR3 nucleotides are TGCGCCAGCAGCCATCCAGGCAGGGGGCTCGAGCAGTTCTTC.

This chain uses TRBV6-5 with TRBJ1-2; no clear D. From germline, CDR1 is MNHEY and CDR2 SVGAGI. The CDR3 is made up of 14 amino acids. The V and J ends lost 5 bases and 4 bases respectively, with 14 bases between them. CDR3 bases: TGTGCCAGCAGTCTTTCCCTCTCGGGCTATGGCTACACCTTC. This sequence encodes CASSLSLSGYGYTF.

This chain connects TRBV6-5 to TRBJ2-1; D unclear. The V end was cut by 8 bases, the J end by 8 bases, with 16 bases between. This CDR3 comprises 13 residues. Germline CDR1 MNHEY, CDR2 SVGAGI. The CDR3 nucleotides are TGTGCCAGCGGGCAGGCTCCTTGGGATGAGCAGTTCTTC. This gives the protein CASGQAPWDEQFF.

On this clone: The sample carries other DNA sequences with the same CDR3. V is TRBV29-1 and J is TRBJ2-5, with D perhaps matching TRBD2 (6 bases). V lost 8 bases, J lost 4 bases, and 11 bases lay in between. Germline lookup yields CDR1 SQVTM and CDR2 ANQGSEA. This CDR3 has 11 residues. CDR3 DNA: TGCAGCCTGCGGGGCGGAGAGACCCAGTACTTC. Protein sequence: CSLRGGETQYF. Drawing the rest from reference TRBV29-1 and TRBJ2-5, the complete variable domain is SAVISQKPSRDICQRGTSLTIQCQVDSQVTMMFWYRQQPGQSLTLIATANQGSEATYESGFVIDKFPISRPNLTFSTLTVSNMSPEDSSIYLCSLRGGETQYFGPGTRLLVL.

The chain links TRBV6-5 to TRBJ1-1; tentatively, D is TRBD1 (5 bases). V lost 7 bases and J lost 5, with 11 bases in between. The CDR3 runs 12 residues. CDR1 is MNHEY, CDR2 SVGAGI, per germline. The CDR3, as DNA: TGTGCCAGCATCCTAGGGGATACTGAAGCTTTCTTT. It specifies CASILGDTEAFF.

This chain connects TRBV27 to TRBJ1-2; D call uncertain. Germline CDR1 MNHEY, CDR2 SMNVEV (reference sequence). V lost 6 bases and J 4 bases, leaving 27 bases between the germline ends. The CDR3 consists of 18 residues. The CDR3 DNA sequence: TGTGCCAGCAGAATTTCTGGTTTTCTGCCAGACGGTCTCTATGGCTACACCTTC. Amino acid sequence: CASRISGFLPDGLYGYTF.

The V and J genes are TRBV2 and TRBJ1-2, with 8 bases lining up with TRBD1. CDR1 SNHLY and CDR2 FYNNEI come from the germline V gene. V trimming: 5 bases; J trimming: 4 bases; junction bases outside the gene matches: 6. This CDR3 has 14 residues. CDR3 nucleotide sequence: TGTGCCAGCAGTTACCGGGACAGGTCCTATGGCTACACCTTC. Encoded protein: CASSYRDRSYGYTF.

The rearrangement uses TRBV6-5 and TRBJ1-2, with a possible D match to TRBD1 (6 bases). Looked up from germline, CDR1 is MNHEY and CDR2 is SVGAGI. V was pared by 5 bases and J by 4 bases, with 17 bases between. The CDR3 spans 15 residues. The DNA for the CDR3 is TGTGCCAGCAGTCACGAGGCAGGGGCAGGCTATGGCTACACCTTC. It translates to CASSHEAGAGYGYTF.

V gene TRBV29-1 combines with J gene TRBJ2-1; D possibly corresponds to TRBD1 (5 bases). Between the trimmed V and J ends, which lost 4 bases and 2 bases, there was a span of 12 bases. Germline loops: CDR1 SQVTM, CDR2 ANQGSEA. The CDR3 extends over 14 amino acids. This CDR3 is CSVVSRETYNEQFF. The DNA of the CDR3 is TGCAGCGTTGTGTCCAGGGAAACCTACAATGAGCAGTTCTTC.

The rearrangement uses TRBV24-1 and TRBJ2-1; TRBD1 agrees at 12 bases. Trimming at V came to 5 bases and at J to 8 bases, leaving 15 bases not matched to a gene. Germline assignment: CDR1 KGHDR and CDR2 SFDVKD. CDR3 size: 18 residues. The CDR3 DNA reads as TGTGCCACCAGTGGTCCCGGGACAGGGGGCTATAATTTCGATGAGCAGTTCTTC. This gives the protein CATSGPGTGGYNFDEQFF.

The V gene is TRBV6-5, the J gene TRBJ1-6, with a weak D call TRBD1 (5 bases). Germline CDR1 reads MNHEY; CDR2 reads SVGAGI. V was pared by 2 bases and J by 14 bases, with 19 bases between. This CDR3 region has 15 residues. CDR3 in amino acids: CASSYLGGEALTLHF. In DNA form, the CDR3 reads TGTGCCAGCAGTTACCTCGGAGGGGAGGCTCTGACCCTCCACTTT.

The V and J genes are TRBV12-3 or TRBV12-4 and TRBJ2-5; D perhaps matches TRBD2 (7 bases). The CDR3 spans 13 residues. Trimming left V 4 bases short and J 5 bases short, with 11 bases between. The CDR3 coding sequence is TGTGCCAGCAGTTCAAGGGGGGGGGAGACCCAGTACTTC. Translated, it gives CASSSRGGETQYF.

This chain uses TRBV5-1 with TRBJ1-3, with 7 bases aligning to TRBD1. CDR3 length: 16 residues. Germline CDR1 and CDR2: SGHRS and YFSETQ. After removal of 2 bases from V and 0 bases from J, the junction contained 5 bases not matched to a gene. Written as DNA, the CDR3 is TGCGCCAGCAGCTTCGGGACAGCGACCTCTGGAAACACCATATATTTT. This translates into CASSFGTATSGNTIYF. The whole variable domain, remainder taken from reference TRBV5-1 and TRBJ1-3, is KAGVTQTPRYLIKTRGQQVTLSCSPISGHRSVSWYQQTPGQGLQFLFEYFSETQRNKGNFPGRFSGRQFSNSRSEMNVSTLELGDSALYLCASSFGTATSGNTIYFGEGSWLTVV.

J is TRBJ2-1 and V is TRBV4-2; D is possibly TRBD2 (7 bases). V was shortened by 1 base and J by 7 bases, with 17 bases between the two germline ends. This CDR3 has 16 amino acids. Germline V CDR1 and CDR2: LGHNA, YNFKEQ. The CDR3: CASSQGEGLRGNEQFF. Written as DNA, the CDR3 is TGTGCCAGCAGCCAAGGGGAGGGCCTTAGGGGGAATGAGCAGTTCTTC.

The chain has TRBV11-2 and TRBJ2-5; 10 nucleotides agree with TRBD1. J was trimmed by 5 bases and V by 5 bases; bases with no gene match: 14. In germline, CDR1 is SGHAT, CDR2 FQNNGV. The CDR3 loop spans 17 amino acids. This CDR3 reads CASSLRPGTGVAETQYF. The CDR3 nucleotides are TGTGCCAGCAGCCTTCGTCCCGGGACAGGGGTGGCGGAGACCCAGTACTTC. Based on the CDR3 plus reference TRBV11-2 and TRBJ2-5, the full variable domain is EAGVAQSPRYKIIEKRQSVAFWCNPISGHATLYWYQQILGQGPKLLIQFQNNGVVDDSQLPKDRFSAERLKGVDSTLKIQPAKLEDSAVYLCASSLRPGTGVAETQYFGPGTRLLVL.

The chain combines TRBV6-2 or TRBV6-3 with TRBJ2-7; D remains unclear. V dropped 2 bases and J dropped 12 bases, with 17 bases sitting between them. This CDR3 contains 13 residues. CDR1 and CDR2 from the germline V gene are MNHEY and SVGEGT. CDR3 residues: CASSYQDKTAWYF. The CDR3 DNA sequence: TGTGCCAGCAGTTACCAAGATAAGACTGCGTGGTACTTC.

The chain links TRBV9 to TRBJ2-3; perhaps TRBD2 as D (5 bases). The germline gives CDR1 SGDLS, CDR2 YYNGEE. V was trimmed by 5 bases and J by 4 bases, leaving 14 bases between them. This CDR3 is 14 amino acids long. The CDR3 bases are TGTGCCAGCAGTGAGGGTTTTGACCCAGATACGCAGTATTTT. Its protein is CASSEGFDPDTQYF.

The chain carries TRBV5-1 and TRBJ2-1; perhaps TRBD2 as D (6 bases). The ends were cut back, 4 bases at V and 12 bases at J, with 20 bases in the middle. Germline values: CDR1 SGHRS, CDR2 YFSETQ. The CDR3 loop spans 14 amino acids. The CDR3 DNA reads as TGCGCCAGCAGCCCCGGAGGGTGGGAGTTTGGGCAGTTCTTC. It specifies CASSPGGWEFGQFF.

This chain joins TRBV24-1 and TRBJ1-1, with D perhaps TRBD1 (5 bases). The CDR3 totals 14 residues. V lost 4 bases and J 4 bases, leaving 12 bases between the germline ends. Germline assignment: CDR1 KGHDR and CDR2 SFDVKD. Here the CDR3 reads CATSDPREPTEAFF. The CDR3 nucleotides read TGTGCCACCAGTGACCCCAGGGAGCCCACTGAAGCTTTCTTT.

The chain combines TRBV7-8 with TRBJ1-1, with D hard to call. Germline lookup yields CDR1 SGHVS and CDR2 FQNEAQ. This CDR3 is built from 14 residues. Trimming took 4 bases from V and 2 from J, leaving 11 bases between them. CDR3 residues: CASSSHSRNTEAFF. CDR3 in DNA: TGTGCCAGCAGCTCTCACAGCCGAAACACTGAAGCTTTCTTT.

V is TRBV7-8 and J is TRBJ2-7, with D perhaps TRBD1 or TRBD2 (6 bases each). Germline V gene sequence: CDR1 SGHVS, CDR2 FQNEAQ. The length of the CDR3 is 13 residues. The V end lost 1 base, the J end lost 6 bases, and 10 bases lay between the germline ends. The CDR3 is CASSLEQGLEQYF. The CDR3 DNA reads TGTGCCAGCAGCTTAGAACAGGGACTCGAGCAGTACTTC.

The table lists this clone with a few counts. Other DNA sequences from this sample encode an identical CDR3 as well. The V gene is TRBV6-5, the J gene TRBJ2-1, with 10 bases matching TRBD1. Germline assignment: CDR1 MNHEY and CDR2 SVGAGI. The CDR3 has 15 residues. The J segment lost 3 bases and the V segment lost 5 bases, leaving 4 bases of the junction unmatched. CDR3 amino acids: CASSTGTGDYNEQFF. The DNA for the CDR3 is TGTGCCAGCAGTACCGGGACAGGGGACTACAATGAGCAGTTCTTC.

The rearrangement uses TRBV24-1 and TRBJ2-7, with 11 bases lining up with TRBD1. With 3 bases clipped from V and 6 bases from J, the junction kept 6 bases outside the gene matches. CDR3 length: 15 residues. Germline assignment: CDR1 KGHDR and CDR2 SFDVKD. Here the CDR3 reads CATSDPRDRGAEQYF. Here the CDR3 DNA reads TGTGCCACCAGTGATCCCCGGGACAGGGGGGCCGAGCAGTACTTC.

This clone was recorded only once. The V call is TRBV19, the J call TRBJ2-1; 11 positions match TRBD2. V lost 5 bases to trimming and J lost 7 bases; unmatched junction nucleotides: 4. The CDR3 sequence is 14 residues long. In germline, CDR1 is LNHDA, CDR2 SQIVND (reference sequence). The CDR3 is CASSSPSGRNEQFF. The CDR3 bases are TGTGCCAGTAGTTCTCCTAGCGGGAGGAATGAGCAGTTCTTC.

This clone has only one observation. CDR3 nucleotides: TGTGCCACGGGACAGTACAATGAGCAGTTCTTC. Protein product: CATGQYNEQFF. The V call is TRBV24-1, the J call TRBJ2-1; the match to TRBD1 covers 7 bases. The CDR3 length is 11 residues. J gave up 4 bases and V 10 bases, and 0 bases lay outside the gene matches. Germline CDR1 reads KGHDR; CDR2 reads SFDVKD.

The count of this clone is one. V usage is TRBV19 and J usage is TRBJ1-5, with a weak D call TRBD1 (5 bases). Germline-derived CDR1 and CDR2 are LNHDA and SQIVND (reference sequence). The CDR3 has 15 residues. V lost 7 bases, J lost 0 bases, and 13 bases lay in between. CDR3 sequence (DNA): TGTGCCAGTAAGGAAGGGGTTAATAGCAATCAGCCCCAGCATTTT. This encodes CASKEGVNSNQPQHF.

The chain is built from TRBV5-1 and TRBJ2-7; 13 nucleotides match TRBD2. The CDR3 extends over 17 amino acids. CDR1 and CDR2 from the germline V gene are SGHRS and YFSETQ. Trimming cost V 2 bases and J 2 bases; bases outside gene matches: 7. CDR3 sequence: CASSFGTSGVRTYEQYF. CDR3 bases: TGCGCCAGCAGCTTCGGGACTAGCGGGGTAAGGACCTACGAGCAGTACTTC.

The rearrangement links TRBV3-1 (or the pseudogene TRBV3-2) to TRBJ2-1; D tentatively fits TRBD1 or TRBD2 (5 bases each). The CDR3 length is 17 residues. Germline V gives CDR1 LGHDT, CDR2 YNNKEL (reference sequence). Trimming shortened V by 0 bases and J by 1 base, and 13 bases separated the two germline ends. The CDR3 region is CASSQDSGRLSYNEQFF. DNA for the CDR3: TGTGCCAGCAGCCAAGACTCGGGACGGCTTTCCTACAATGAGCAGTTCTTC.

This chain uses TRBV6-5 with TRBJ1-6; TRBD1 agrees at 11 bases. V lost 6 bases to trimming and J lost 8 bases; unmatched junction nucleotides: 6. The CDR3 spans 15 residues. Germline V gene sequence: CDR1 MNHEY, CDR2 SVGAGI. CDR3 DNA sequence: TGTGCCAGCAGCTCCGGGACAGGGGGTTATTCACCCCTCCACTTT. Protein sequence: CASSSGTGGYSPLHF.

The chain combines TRBV19 with TRBJ1-4; 7 positions match TRBD1. J was trimmed by 5 bases and V by 5 bases; bases with no gene match: 5. This CDR3 region has 14 residues. Germline values: CDR1 LNHDA, CDR2 SQIVND (reference sequence). The CDR3 coding sequence is TGTGCCAGTAGTCCCGAGGGACAGAATGAAAAACTGTTTTTT. Its translation is CASSPEGQNEKLFF.